The 26 T cell receptor beta chains below were found in one sample sequenced in a study of T cell responses to AZD1222 COVID-19 vaccine. Repertoires were generated with immunoSEQ multiplex PCR, while TCRdb's copy carries only in-frame clones and drops some. The sample shows about 100,000 clones, approximately 87% of them seen only once. Here the sequenced sample was peripheral blood, taken on day 0 of AZD1222 vaccination. These receptors were taken from an adult in good health.

The rearrangement uses TRBV5-8 and TRBJ1-4, with 9 positions matching TRBD1. The CDR3 is 15 amino acids. V was clipped by 4 bases and J by 7 bases; unmatched bases: 8. Germline V CDR1 and CDR2: SGHTS, YDEGEE. In nucleotides, the CDR3 is TGTGCCAGCAGCAGGGGACAGGGCAATACTGAAAAACTGTTTTTT. This translates into CASSRGQGNTEKLFF.

The chain employs TRBV29-1 and TRBJ2-7; D gene uncertain. CDR1 is SQVTM, CDR2 ANQGSEA, per germline. The V gene lost 6 bases and the J gene lost 0 bases, with 18 bases spanning the gap. The CDR3 length is 15 residues. CDR3 sequence: CSVVPGPTTSYEQYF. The CDR3 coding sequence is TGCAGCGTCGTGCCGGGCCCCACCACCTCCTACGAGCAGTACTTC.

The DNA of the CDR3 is TGTGCCAGCAGCGTTAGCGGGGGTTCCCCCTACGAGCAGTACTTC. Protein product: CASSVSGGSPYEQYF. The V gene is TRBV7-2, the J gene TRBJ2-7, with 9 nucleotides matching TRBD2. The germline V gene encodes CDR1 SGHTA and CDR2 FQGNSA. The CDR3 has 15 residues. Trimming cost V 5 bases and J 2 bases; bases outside gene matches: 7.

The chain uses TRBV6-1 and TRBJ2-1; D perhaps matches TRBD1 (5 bases). In germline, CDR1 is MNHNS, CDR2 SASEGT. The CDR3 spans 14 residues. Trimming shortened V by 2 bases and J by 2 bases, and 7 bases separated the two germline ends. DNA of the CDR3: TGTGCCAGCAGTGAACAGGGAACCTACAATGAGCAGTTCTTC. Encoded protein: CASSEQGTYNEQFF.

This clone was observed a single time. The V and J genes are TRBV6-5 and TRBJ1-3; weak D call: TRBD1 (6 bases). Germline V gene lookup returns CDR1 MNHEY and CDR2 SVGAGI. V lost 6 bases to trimming and J lost 3 bases, with 12 bases between them. The length of the CDR3 is 14 residues. As DNA, the CDR3 is TGTGCCAGCAGGACTACAGGGAGTGGAAACACCATATATTTT. Translating gives CASRTTGSGNTIYF.

This chain connects TRBV7-8 to TRBJ1-6; D is uncertain. CDR3 length: 12 amino acids. Germline-derived CDR1 and CDR2 are SGHVS and FQNEAQ. V dropped 5 bases and J dropped 9 bases, with 8 bases sitting between them. CDR3 amino acids: CASSQLASPLHF. The CDR3 DNA reads TGTGCCAGCAGCCAACTGGCTTCACCCCTCCACTTT.

This clone was seen a handful of times. The chain uses TRBV13 and TRBJ2-1, with D perhaps being TRBD1 or TRBD2 (5 bases each). The V and J ends lost 6 bases and 5 bases respectively, with 11 bases between them. The CDR3 is 13 residues long. Germline CDR1 reads PRHDT; CDR2 reads FYEKMQ (reference sequence). CDR3 region: CASRTGTNNEQFF. The CDR3, as DNA: TGTGCCAGCAGAACCGGGACCAACAATGAGCAGTTCTTC.

The chain uses TRBV5-1 and TRBJ1-6; no firm D call. The germline V and J ends were trimmed by 2 bases and 2 bases, with 8 bases remaining between them. CDR1 is SGHRS, CDR2 YFSETQ, per germline. This CDR3 spans 15 amino acids. CDR3 in amino acids: CASSFRGPYNSPLHF. The CDR3 nucleotides read TGCGCCAGCAGCTTTCGGGGTCCCTATAATTCACCCCTCCACTTT.

The chain joins TRBV6-2 or TRBV6-3 to TRBJ2-7; tentative D call: TRBD1 (6 bases). The germline CDR1 and CDR2 sequences are MNHEY and SVGEGT. The CDR3 contains 15 residues. The V end lost 0 bases, the J end lost 3 bases, and 12 bases lay between the germline ends. Here the CDR3 DNA reads TGTGCCAGCAGTTACTCGGGAGACAGGTACTACGAGCAGTACTTC. Its protein is CASSYSGDRYYEQYF.

CDR3 in amino acids: CATSPDRDSPLHF. CDR3 DNA sequence: TGTGCCACCAGCCCGGACAGGGATTCACCCCTCCACTTT. The chain employs TRBV24-1 and TRBJ1-6; 8 bases align to TRBD1. CDR1 and CDR2 from the germline V gene are KGHDR and SFDVKD. The CDR3 contains 13 residues. With V trimmed by 7 bases and J by 8 bases, 3 bases remained unmatched.

The DNA of the CDR3 is TGTGCCAGCAGCGGGGCAGGGGGGAAGAGGACTGAAGCTTTCTTT. Protein product: CASSGAGGKRTEAFF. This chain links TRBV7-6 with TRBJ1-1; 7 bases are shared with TRBD1. V gave up 5 bases and J gave up 5 bases; unmatched junction bases: 11. The CDR3 spans 15 residues. Germline values: CDR1 SGHVS, CDR2 FNYEAQ.

This clone has a single count. The gene calls are TRBV18 and TRBJ2-5; 9 nucleotides match TRBD1. CDR1 and CDR2 from the germline V gene are KGHSH and LQKENI. CDR3 length equals 15 residues. J lost 4 bases, V lost 1 base, and 4 bases had no gene match. The chain's CDR3 is CASSPLGTGRETQYF. The CDR3 nucleotides read TGTGCCAGCTCACCACTCGGGACAGGGAGAGAGACCCAGTACTTC.

This chain links TRBV6-2 or TRBV6-3 with TRBJ1-2; D is undetermined. The CDR3 length is 12 residues. Trimming pared 4 bases from V and 0 bases from J, leaving 3 bases between. CDR1 and CDR2 from the germline V gene are MNHEY and SVGEGT. This CDR3 is CASSLSNYGYTF. The CDR3, as DNA: TGTGCCAGCAGTTTATCTAACTATGGCTACACCTTC.

V usage is TRBV6-5 and J usage is TRBJ2-7; tentatively, D is TRBD1 (6 bases). Trimming took 8 bases from V and 6 from J, leaving 23 bases between them. Germline V gives CDR1 MNHEY, CDR2 SVGAGI. The CDR3 is made up of 15 amino acids. The CDR3 here is CASYYSATGSREQYF. The DNA of the CDR3 is TGTGCCAGCTACTACTCCGCGACAGGCAGTCGCGAGCAGTACTTC.

This chain joins TRBV7-9 and TRBJ1-1; D is uncertain. The CDR3 totals 15 residues. CDR1 and CDR2 (germline): SEHNR, FQNEAQ (reference sequence). With 1 base removed from V and 5 bases from J, the gap between germline ends came to 14 bases. The CDR3 here is CASSLVGLTSTEAFF. In DNA, the CDR3 is TGTGCCAGCAGCTTAGTAGGGTTGACTTCTACTGAAGCTTTCTTT.

This clone was observed once. The rearrangement uses TRBV6-5 and TRBJ2-7, with a weak D call TRBD2 (5 bases). Trimming took 6 bases from V and 2 from J, leaving 14 bases between them. CDR3 length: 14 residues. Germline V lookup: CDR1 MNHEY, CDR2 SVGAGI. The CDR3 DNA reads as TGTGCCAGCAGGGCGGGTGTTCCCCCCTACGAGCAGTACTTC. Amino acids: CASRAGVPPYEQYF.

The chain employs TRBV18 and TRBJ2-2; D is unclear. The CDR3 length is 19 residues. With 3 bases removed from V and 2 bases from J, the gap between germline ends came to 22 bases. Germline V CDR1 and CDR2: KGHSH, LQKENI. This CDR3 reads CASSPATGFLGPNTGELFF. CDR3 nucleotides: TGTGCCAGCTCACCCGCTACCGGGTTTCTTGGGCCCAACACCGGGGAGCTGTTTTTT.

The rearrangement uses TRBV6-2 or TRBV6-3 and TRBJ2-7; no clear D gene. The germline gives CDR1 MNHEY, CDR2 SVGEGT. The CDR3 runs to 14 residues. V was cut by 0 bases and J by 6 bases, with 12 bases left in between. CDR3 nucleotide sequence: TGTGCCAGCAGTTACTCTGGGCGACTCTCCGAGCAGTACTTC. Translating it yields CASSYSGRLSEQYF.

J is TRBJ2-5 and V is TRBV5-5; D is uncertain. Between the trimmed V and J ends, which lost 1 base and 2 bases, there was a span of 6 bases. Germline V gene lookup returns CDR1 SGHKS and CDR2 YYEKEE (reference sequence). This CDR3 comprises 13 residues. The CDR3 spells CASSLPGQETQYF. In DNA form, the CDR3 reads TGTGCCAGCAGCTTGCCGGGTCAAGAGACCCAGTACTTC.

The chain uses TRBV4-1 and TRBJ1-1, with 7 bases that match TRBD1. This CDR3 has 15 residues. Unmatched junction bases numbered 6, after V lost 4 bases and J lost 1 base. The germline V gene encodes CDR1 MGHRA and CDR2 YSYEKL. The CDR3, as DNA: TGCGCCAGCAGCCTCCGGACAGGAAGGAACACTGAAGCTTTCTTT. Its translation is CASSLRTGRNTEAFF.

This clone appeared once. This chain joins TRBV2 and TRBJ1-1; the D is unclear. CDR1 is SNHLY, CDR2 FYNNEI, per germline. The CDR3 length is 11 residues. The germline V and J ends were trimmed by 3 bases and 3 bases, with 2 bases remaining between them. In DNA form, the CDR3 reads TGTGCCAGCAGTGAGGACACTGAAGCTTTCTTT. This translates into CASSEDTEAFF.

V and J are TRBV27 and TRBJ1-5; no definite D call. Trimming left V 4 bases short and J 0 bases short, with 7 bases between. The V gene's germline CDR1 is MNHEY and CDR2 SMNVEV (reference sequence). The CDR3 has 14 residues. The CDR3 loop is CASSSDLSNQPQHF. In nucleotides, the CDR3 is TGTGCCAGCAGTTCCGACCTTAGCAATCAGCCCCAGCATTTT.

The chain has TRBV3-1 (or the pseudogene TRBV3-2) and TRBJ1-2; D is undetermined. V lost 4 bases and J lost 4, with 13 bases in between. The CDR3 has 14 amino acids. CDR1 is LGHDT, CDR2 YNNKEL, per germline (reference sequence). In DNA, the CDR3 is TGTGCCAGCAGCCTTGCTGGACCCATCTATGGCTACACCTTC. It specifies CASSLAGPIYGYTF.

The V call is TRBV7-2, the J call TRBJ1-2; 8 bases align to TRBD1. CDR3 length: 17 amino acids. Germline V gene sequence: CDR1 SGHTA, CDR2 FQGNSA. With V trimmed by 2 bases and J by 4 bases, 12 bases remained unmatched. The CDR3 DNA reads TGTGCCAGCAGCTTATGGGCGGCAGGGGGCGCAGGCTATGGCTACACCTTC. It translates to CASSLWAAGGAGYGYTF.

In this sample, this clone turned up once. The chain uses TRBV7-2 and TRBJ2-5, with 11 positions matching TRBD1. Germline lookup yields CDR1 SGHTA and CDR2 FQGNSA. The V gene end was trimmed by 4 bases and the J gene end by 3 bases; junction bases not matched to a gene: 4. The CDR3 has 15 amino acids. CDR3 DNA: TGTGCCAGCAGCTCCAGGACAGGGGGCGAAGAGACCCAGTACTTC. Translation gives CASSSRTGGEETQYF. The full variable domain, with the rest looked up from reference TRBV7-2 and TRBJ2-5, is GAGVSQSPSNKVTEKGKDVELRCDPISGHTALYWYRQSLGQGLEFLIYFQGNSAPDKSGLPSDRFSAERTGGSVSTLTIQRTQQEDSAVYLCASSSRTGGEETQYFGPGTRLLVL.

The rearrangement joins TRBV5-1 to TRBJ2-7; the D gene is possibly TRBD2 (6 bases). V lost 4 bases to trimming and J lost 3 bases, with 17 bases between them. This CDR3 has 15 residues. Germline V CDR1 and CDR2: SGHRS, YFSETQ. CDR3 loop: CASSHGGIRNYEQYF. The CDR3 nucleotides read TGCGCCAGCAGCCACGGGGGAATTCGAAACTACGAGCAGTACTTC.